This T cell receptor (beta chain) was identified during a study of radiotherapy plus CTLA-4 blockade in lung cancer. The overall study: Objective response rate was roughly 19%; disease control rate, about 31%. Study observations and caveats: Blood-borne expansion of tumor-derived TCR clones followed radiotherapy plus ipilimumab. Together with interferon-beta, which increased in serum after radiation, early dynamic changes in blood T cell clones were reportedly the best predictors of response.

This clone appeared a single time. What it recognizes is unknown. Some clones are missing from TCRdb's copy, which holds only in-frame ones; the method was immunoSEQ multiplex PCR. The data show about 14,000 clones, with 55% to 80% seen just once and roughly 50% held by the top ten. The sequencing here drew on peripheral blood, taken from a patient treated with radiotherapy plus ipilimumab. The TCR comes from a human donor with non-small cell lung cancer whose response to radiotherapy plus ipilimumab could not be evaluated.

CDR3 residues: CASSLVGQGTSQYV. The CDR3 bases are TGTGCCAGCAGCTTGGTGGGACAGGGGACGTCGCAGTACGTC. The chain has TRBV5-6 and TRBJ2-7; 10 nucleotides line up with TRBD1. V shed 0 bases, J shed 9 bases, and the junction held 6 bases outside the gene matches. The CDR3 covers 14 residues. The germline gives CDR1 SGHDT, CDR2 YYEEEE.